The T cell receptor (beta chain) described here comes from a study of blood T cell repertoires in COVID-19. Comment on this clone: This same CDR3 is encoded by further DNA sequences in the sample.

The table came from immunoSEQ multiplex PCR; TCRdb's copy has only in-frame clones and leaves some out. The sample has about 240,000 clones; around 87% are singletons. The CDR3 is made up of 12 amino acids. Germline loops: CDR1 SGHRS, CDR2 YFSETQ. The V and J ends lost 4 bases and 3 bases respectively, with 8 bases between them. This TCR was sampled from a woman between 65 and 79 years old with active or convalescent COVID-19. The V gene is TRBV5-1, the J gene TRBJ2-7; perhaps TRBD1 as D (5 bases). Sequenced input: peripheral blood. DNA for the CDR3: TGCGCCAGCAGCCTGGACATCTACGAGCAGTACTTC. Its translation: CASSLDIYEQYF.